The 4 T cell receptor beta chains in this list originate from one sample, sequenced in a study of shared clonotypes between healthy human individuals. Data came from immunoSEQ multiplex PCR; TCRdb stores just in-frame clones and leaves some out. The data show about 960,000 clones, more than 75% seen once. Input material: memory CD4+ T cells sorted from blood. Noted subset: CD45RA-negative fraction. These receptors came from a man aged 18 to 30 in good health.

The table lists this clone with a few counts. The chain is built from TRBV5-6 and TRBJ2-7; perhaps TRBD2 as D (5 bases). Germline V gene data show CDR1 as SGHDT and CDR2 as YYEEEE. V dropped 1 base and J dropped 2 bases, with 7 bases sitting between them. The CDR3 loop spans 13 amino acids. For the CDR3, the DNA is TGTGCCAGCAGCTTGTTACTAGCCTACGAGCAGTACTTC. Its translation: CASSLLLAYEQYF.

The rearrangement links TRBV4-3 to TRBJ2-3; 12 positions agree with TRBD1. Germline assignment: CDR1 LGHNA and CDR2 YSLEER. V lost 3 bases, J lost 2 bases, and 18 bases stayed unmatched. This CDR3 is 21 amino acids long. The CDR3 here is CASSHKEGYRDRGPNTDTQYF. CDR3 coding DNA: TGCGCCAGCAGCCATAAGGAGGGGTACCGGGACAGGGGGCCCAACACAGATACGCAGTATTTT.

The chain recombines TRBV6-7 with TRBJ2-2; 12 positions match TRBD1. TRBV6-7 is assigned to the ORF class and has an uncertain function. V trimming: 5 bases; J trimming: 7 bases; junction bases outside the gene matches: 11. This CDR3 has 17 amino acids. The CDR3 region is CASSISGDRGLSGELFF. The CDR3 region has the DNA TGTGCCAGCAGTATCTCGGGGGACAGGGGGCTCAGCGGGGAGCTGTTTTTT.

J is TRBJ2-3 and V is TRBV10-3; TRBD2 matches 12 bases. Trimming cost V 10 bases and J 2 bases; bases outside gene matches: 7. The CDR3 is 15 residues long. Germline lookup yields CDR1 ENHRY and CDR2 SYGVKD. This chain's CDR3 is CATSLAGGDTDTQYF. The CDR3 bases are TGTGCCACTTCACTAGCGGGAGGAGACACAGATACGCAGTATTTT.